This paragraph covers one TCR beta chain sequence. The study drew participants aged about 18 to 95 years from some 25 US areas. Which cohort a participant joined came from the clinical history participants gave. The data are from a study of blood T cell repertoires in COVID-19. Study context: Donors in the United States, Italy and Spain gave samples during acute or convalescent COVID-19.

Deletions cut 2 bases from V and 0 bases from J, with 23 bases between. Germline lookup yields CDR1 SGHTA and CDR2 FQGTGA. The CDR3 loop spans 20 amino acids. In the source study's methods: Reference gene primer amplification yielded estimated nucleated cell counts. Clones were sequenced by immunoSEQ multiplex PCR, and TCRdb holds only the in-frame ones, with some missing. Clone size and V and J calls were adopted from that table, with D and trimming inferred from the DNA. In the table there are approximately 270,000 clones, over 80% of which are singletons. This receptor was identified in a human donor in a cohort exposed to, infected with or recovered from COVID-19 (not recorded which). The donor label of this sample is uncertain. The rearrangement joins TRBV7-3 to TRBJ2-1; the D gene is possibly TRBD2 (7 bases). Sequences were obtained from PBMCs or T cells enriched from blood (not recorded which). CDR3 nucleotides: TGTGCCAGCAGCTTAGGTGGTCGAGGCGGGGGCCAAAGCTCCTACAATGAGCAGTTCTTC. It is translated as CASSLGGRGGGQSSYNEQFF.